The 10 T cell receptor beta chains reported below all come from one sample, sequenced in a study of blood T cell repertoires in COVID-19. Assay: immunoSEQ multiplex PCR; the TCRdb copy retains only in-frame clones and omits some. Of some 41,000 clones in the sample, 85% to 95% were seen once. Sequences were obtained from peripheral blood. The receptor set was obtained from a human donor in a cohort sampled during active COVID-19.

This chain connects TRBV19 to TRBJ1-1; perhaps TRBD1 as D (5 bases). The CDR3 sequence is 16 residues long. Trimming removed 5 bases from V and 0 bases from J, with 16 bases in between. The germline gives CDR1 LNHDA, CDR2 SQIVND (reference sequence). The CDR3 here is CASSPPLGQMNTEAFF. The CDR3 nucleotides are TGTGCCAGTAGTCCCCCTTTGGGGCAGATGAACACTGAAGCTTTCTTT.

The chain links TRBV5-6 to TRBJ2-5, with D perhaps TRBD1 (6 bases). The germline V gene has CDR1 SGHDT and CDR2 YYEEEE. Trimming removed 6 bases at V and 4 bases at J, with 22 bases between. This CDR3 spans 16 amino acids. CDR3 in DNA: TGTGCCAGCACCTTTGGCCTGCAGGGGCCGGGAGAGACCCAGTACTTC. Its translation: CASTFGLQGPGETQYF.

This rearrangement joins TRBV5-4 to TRBJ2-1, with unresolved D. V shed 1 base and J shed 6 bases, with 17 bases lying between them. The CDR3 sequence is 16 residues long. In germline, CDR1 is SGHNT, CDR2 YYREEE (reference sequence). CDR3 residues: CASSLQLPSVRNEQFF. The CDR3 nucleotides read TGTGCCAGCAGCTTGCAACTACCCTCGGTGCGCAATGAGCAGTTCTTC.

The chain links TRBV19 to TRBJ1-6; 9 bases map to TRBD1. V shed 9 bases and J 7 bases; nucleotides not matched to a gene: 7. CDR1 is LNHDA and CDR2 is SQIVND in the germline V gene (reference sequence). The CDR3 runs 14 residues. In DNA, the CDR3 is TGTGCCAGCAAAGGACAGGGGATAAATTCACCCCTCCACTTT. Residues: CASKGQGINSPLHF.

The rearrangement joins TRBV28 to TRBJ1-3; 9 nucleotides agree with TRBD1. The CDR3 runs 16 residues. V shed 5 bases, J shed 4 bases, and the junction held 9 bases outside the gene matches. Per germline, CDR1 MDHEN and CDR2 SYDVKM. CDR3: CASSPGGTGLGNTIYF. CDR3 in DNA: TGTGCCAGCAGTCCCGGAGGGACAGGGTTGGGAAACACCATATATTTT. Based on the CDR3 plus reference TRBV28 and TRBJ1-3, the full variable domain is DVKVTQSSRYLVKRTGEKVFLECVQDMDHENMFWYRQDPGLGLRLIYFSYDVKMKEKGDIPEGYSVSREKKERFSLILESASTNQTSMYLCASSPGGTGLGNTIYFGEGSWLTVV.

This chain links TRBV9 with TRBJ2-5, with TRBD2 identical over 14 bases. Germline assignment: CDR1 SGDLS and CDR2 YYNGEE. The CDR3 runs 13 residues. V dropped 3 bases and J dropped 13; count of bases not matched to a gene: 5. This CDR3 is CASSGTSGRSLYF. DNA for the CDR3: TGTGCCAGCAGCGGGACTAGCGGGAGGTCTTTGTACTTC.

Sample share makes this clone medium-sized (0.01 to 0.1%). The chain uses TRBV6-4 and TRBJ2-3; 9 bases are shared with TRBD2. The length of the CDR3 is 17 residues. The junction had 5 bases not matched to a gene; V was cut back by 0 bases and J by 1 base. Germline V gene data show CDR1 as MRHNA and CDR2 as SNTAGT. The CDR3: CASSDSKSSGGTDTQYF. CDR3 nucleotides: TGTGCCAGCAGTGACTCGAAGTCTAGCGGGGGCACAGATACGCAGTATTTT.

V is TRBV11-2 and J is TRBJ1-2; D is uncertain. V gave up 5 bases and J gave up 5 bases, with 9 bases separating them. This CDR3 is built from 12 residues. CDR1 is SGHAT, CDR2 FQNNGV, per germline. The CDR3 region is CASSTGRYGYTF. DNA of the CDR3: TGTGCCAGCAGCACGGGTCGGTATGGCTACACCTTC.

The chain is built from TRBV15 and TRBJ1-1, with 7 bases identical to TRBD1. J gave up 1 base and V 3 bases, and 2 bases lay outside the gene matches. The CDR3 spans 14 residues. CDR1 and CDR2 (germline): LNHNV, YYDKDF (reference sequence). The CDR3 DNA sequence: TGTGCCACCAGCAGGGGACAGAAGAACACTGAAGCTTTCTTT. Translating gives CATSRGQKNTEAFF. Using reference TRBV15 and TRBJ1-1 for the parts outside the CDR3, the full variable domain is DAMVIQNPRYQVTQFGKPVTLSCSQTLNHNVMYWYQQKSSQAPKLLFHYYDKDFNNEADTPDNFQSRRPNTSFCFLDIRSPGLGDTAMYLCATSRGQKNTEAFFGQGTRLTVV.

The genes are TRBV25-1 and TRBJ1-2, with 9 bases identical to TRBD1. This CDR3 has 13 amino acids. With V trimmed by 10 bases and J by 4 bases, 7 bases remained unmatched. CDR1 is MGHDK, CDR2 SYGVNS, per germline. The CDR3 coding sequence is TGTGCCACTACAGACAGGGGGGGCTATGGCTACACCTTC. Protein sequence: CATTDRGGYGYTF.